This T cell receptor beta chain was recorded in a study of cytomegalovirus exposure and HLA in healthy donors. Findings of the study overall: Evidence from a later analysis indicated that most CMV-associated TCR beta chains looked HLA-restricted. V segments that were indistinguishable, TRBV6-2 and TRBV6-3 among them, were omitted from analysis.

V lost 4 bases, J lost 7 bases, and 13 bases lay in between. Germline CDR1 is MNHEY and CDR2 is SMNVEV (reference sequence). The CDR3 runs to 13 residues. This clone was recorded only once. The antigen is undetermined. Other DNA sequences within the sample encode an identical CDR3. PCR primers comprised 60 Vbeta and 13 Jbeta primers. Libraries were prepared by immunoSEQ multiplex PCR; TCRdb keeps only in-frame clonotypes and omits some of them. This sample has 200,000 or so clones; over 65% occur once, and the top ten carry about 2.6%. Sequencing was done on a sample of PBMCs. The source of this sequence is a woman in her 50s in good health and CMV-seropositive. The chain has TRBV27 and TRBJ1-2; D is uncertain. CDR3 residues: CASSSPREVGYTF. In DNA, the CDR3 is TGTGCCAGCAGTTCCCCTCGGGAAGTTGGCTACACCTTC.